This T cell receptor (beta chain) was sequenced for a study of blood T cell repertoires in COVID-19. For the study at large: Samples of COVID-19 (acute and convalescent) were obtained from the United States, Italy and Spain.

Trimming removed 3 bases from V and 3 bases from J, with 9 bases in between. This CDR3 contains 14 residues. Germline V gene data show CDR1 as SGHNT and CDR2 as YYREEE (reference sequence). Original methodology: Reference gene primer amplification yielded estimated nucleated cell counts. The table came from immunoSEQ multiplex PCR; TCRdb's copy has only in-frame clones and leaves some out. V and J calls and clone size follow that table, whereas D and trimming were derived from the DNA. The sample lists some 230,000 clones; under 90% were seen once. This clonotype was obtained from a woman aged 55-70 years who had recovered from COVID-19. The sample comprised peripheral blood. The chain recombines TRBV5-4 with TRBJ2-2; D is possibly TRBD2 (7 bases). CDR3 in DNA: TGTGCCAGCAGCTGGGGGGGCGACACCGGGGAGCTGTTTTTT. This gives the protein CASSWGGDTGELFF.